This T cell receptor beta chain was recorded in a study of Ad26.COV2.S vaccination and SARS-CoV-2 variants. Treatment noted: around 19 received Ad26.COV2.S at low or high dose, single or two shots; about 5 received placebo; per-sample allocation not given. The samples date from day 63 after the first vaccine or placebo injection. The shot given was an Ad26 vector that makes Wuhan-strain SARS-CoV-2 spike. CDR3 length: 15 amino acids. Trimming took 1 base from V and 1 from J; bases not matched to a gene: 2. Looked up from germline, CDR1 is SGHRS and CDR2 is YFSETQ. Study-level findings and limits: Those who received the vaccine showed greater spike-specific TCR breadth than those given placebo. The authors reported substantial breadth in spike-specific CD8+ and CD4+ T cell responses after vaccination.

TCRdb's copy holds only in-frame clones and misses some; the assay was immunoSEQ multiplex PCR. The table has roughly 320,000 clones, more than 75% seen once. For this clone: The antigen remains unidentified.

This specimen consisted of peripheral blood, obtained in a trial of Ad26.COV2.S vaccine versus placebo. This chain joins TRBV5-1 and TRBJ2-3, with 8 bases that match TRBD1. This TCR came from a person aged 18-60 years who received the Ad26.COV2.S COVID-19 vaccine or a placebo. The CDR3 region is CASSLQGAGTDTQYF. CDR3 in DNA: TGCGCCAGCAGCTTGCAGGGGGCGGGCACAGATACGCAGTATTTT.